The 13 T cell receptor beta chains presented below share a single source sample, sequenced in a study of siplizumab effects on memory and regulatory T cells. Some clones are missing from TCRdb's copy, which holds only in-frame ones; the method was immunoSEQ multiplex PCR. This sample yields 100,000 or so clones, of which 80% to 95% are seen a single time; about 11% belongs to the top ten. Sequenced: non-Treg CD4+ T cells sorted from blood. Source of these receptors: a human donor in good health.

This rearrangement joins TRBV14 to TRBJ2-3; D unresolved. Germline values: CDR1 SGHDN, CDR2 FVKESK. The CDR3 runs to 13 residues. V was trimmed by 6 bases and J by 1 base, leaving 8 bases between them. The CDR3 protein is CASRVAGTDTQYF. The CDR3 bases are TGTGCCAGCAGGGTGGCGGGCACAGATACGCAGTATTTT.

V gene TRBV2 combines with J gene TRBJ2-3, with D perhaps being TRBD1 or TRBD2 (5 bases each). Trimming removed 8 bases from V and 8 bases from J, with 14 bases in between. Germline CDR1 is SNHLY and CDR2 is FYNNEI. The CDR3 spans 12 residues. CDR3 bases: TGTGCCAGCTTGGGGGTTAGTGGTACGCAGTATTTT. Protein sequence: CASLGVSGTQYF.

The chain carries TRBV2 and TRBJ2-7; no clear D. The CDR3 length is 12 residues. The ends were cut back, 7 bases at V and 4 bases at J, with 11 bases in the middle. CDR1 is SNHLY, CDR2 FYNNEI, per germline. In nucleotides, the CDR3 is TGTGCCAGCACCGATGTAGGATACGAGCAGTACTTC. Protein: CASTDVGYEQYF.

In DNA form, the CDR3 reads TGCGCCAGCAGCCCACGACTAGCGGGAAATCCCACAGATACGCAGTATTTT. Translating it yields CASSPRLAGNPTDTQYF. V is TRBV4-1 and J is TRBJ2-3; 11 bases are shared with TRBD2. This CDR3 is built from 17 residues. V shed 4 bases, J shed 2 bases, and the junction held 8 bases outside the gene matches. Germline-derived CDR1 and CDR2 are MGHRA and YSYEKL.

The rearrangement joins TRBV28 to TRBJ1-2; 8 positions match TRBD1. Germline-derived CDR1 and CDR2 are MDHEN and SYDVKM. V lost 2 bases and J lost 6; bases outside the gene matches: 5. The CDR3 covers 14 residues. The CDR3 protein is CASSLRGRGHGYTF. DNA of the CDR3: TGTGCCAGCAGTTTAAGGGGCAGGGGGCATGGCTACACCTTC.

The chain links TRBV15 to TRBJ1-2, with D unresolved. Germline values: CDR1 LNHNV, CDR2 YYDKDF (reference sequence). The CDR3 is made up of 16 amino acids. The V end was cut by 0 bases, the J end by 4 bases, with 15 bases between. The CDR3 reads CATSRDVRDVGYGYTF. CDR3 sequence (DNA): TGTGCCACCAGCAGAGACGTGCGGGATGTGGGCTATGGCTACACCTTC. The variable domain in full, with the rest retrieved from reference TRBV15 and TRBJ1-2, is DAMVIQNPRYQVTQFGKPVTLSCSQTLNHNVMYWYQQKSSQAPKLLFHYYDKDFNNEADTPDNFQSRRPNTSFCFLDIRSPGLGDTAMYLCATSRDVRDVGYGYTFGSGTRLTVV.

This chain uses TRBV19 with TRBJ1-5; D remains unclear. V dropped 1 base and J dropped 1 base, with 2 bases sitting between them. The CDR3 is 13 residues long. Germline V gene sequence: CDR1 LNHDA, CDR2 SQIVND (reference sequence). CDR3 residues: CASSIASNQPQHF. Written as DNA, the CDR3 is TGTGCCAGTAGTATAGCCAGCAATCAGCCCCAGCATTTT. The complete variable domain, with remaining parts taken from reference TRBV19 and TRBJ1-5, reads DGGITQSPKYLFRKEGQNVTLSCEQNLNHDAMYWYRQDPGQGLRLIYYSQIVNDFQKGDIAEGYSVSREKKESFPLTVTSAQKNPTAFYLCASSIASNQPQHFGDGTRLSIL.

The chain couples TRBV6-6 to TRBJ2-7; no firm D call. CDR3 length equals 13 residues. Per germline, CDR1 MNHNY and CDR2 SVGAGI (reference sequence). V was shortened by 6 bases and J by 2 bases, with 11 bases between the two germline ends. CDR3 protein: CASSPTLTYEQYF. The CDR3 DNA reads TGTGCCAGCAGCCCTACTCTAACCTACGAGCAGTACTTC.

The chain uses TRBV6-5 and TRBJ1-2, with 8 bases aligning to TRBD1. CDR1 and CDR2 (germline): MNHEY, SVGAGI. V lost 6 bases and J lost 2; bases outside the gene matches: 5. The length of the CDR3 is 14 residues. CDR3 DNA sequence: TGTGCCAGCAGAAGGGGACAGGTCAACTATGGCTACACCTTC. Translated: CASRRGQVNYGYTF.

V is TRBV6-1 and J is TRBJ1-2; D is perhaps TRBD1 (6 bases). Germline values: CDR1 MNHNS, CDR2 SASEGT. Between the trimmed V and J ends, which lost 6 bases and 3 bases, there was a span of 11 bases. CDR3 length equals 13 residues. The CDR3 DNA follows: TGTGCCAGCAGACGGACAGCCGACTATGGCTACACCTTC. Translated, it gives CASRRTADYGYTF.

In its sample, this clone was seen once. This chain joins TRBV21-1 and TRBJ2-2. TRBV21-1 is described as a pseudogene. The CDR3 loop spans 16 amino acids. As DNA, the CDR3 is TGTGCCAGCAGCAAGCTGAGGCACAGACTGTACGGGGAGCTGTTTTTT. The encoded protein is CASSKLRHRLYGELFF.

The V gene is TRBV2, the J gene TRBJ2-5, with 10 bases aligning to TRBD2. Germline CDR1 reads SNHLY; CDR2 reads FYNNEI. The CDR3 is 15 residues long. With V trimmed by 2 bases and J by 7 bases, 7 bases remained unmatched. In DNA, the CDR3 is TGTGCCAGCAGTGAAACTCTAGCGGGAGTGGGGACCCAGTACTTC. Amino acids: CASSETLAGVGTQYF.

This sequence joins TRBV30 and TRBJ1-1; D may be TRBD1 (6 bases). The CDR3 loop spans 11 amino acids. The germline V gene has CDR1 GTSNPN and CDR2 SVGIG (reference sequence). V lost 3 bases and J lost 4, with 6 bases in between. The DNA for the CDR3 is TGTGCCTGGAGGGACAGCACTGAAGCTTTCTTT. This translates into CAWRDSTEAFF.